These 8 T cell receptor beta chains were sequenced from one sample in a study of cytomegalovirus exposure and HLA in healthy donors. Primers: 60 Vbeta forward and 13 Jbeta reverse. Clones were sequenced by immunoSEQ multiplex PCR, and TCRdb holds only the in-frame ones, with some missing. The sample carries roughly 110,000 clones, 75% recorded once. Sequenced material: PBMCs. Receptor source: a male donor in good health and CMV-seropositive.

J is TRBJ2-3 and V is TRBV4-3; D remains ambiguous. Germline V CDR1 and CDR2: LGHNA, YSLEER. V was shortened by 8 bases and J by 4 bases, with 16 bases between the two germline ends. The CDR3 length is 14 residues. The CDR3 reads CASVKNPGADTQYF. The DNA of the CDR3 is TGCGCCAGCGTAAAAAACCCCGGTGCAGATACGCAGTATTTT.

The chain joins TRBV27 to TRBJ2-1; 9 nucleotides line up with TRBD1. The V and J ends lost 5 bases and 7 bases, in that order; junction bases with no gene match: 3. This CDR3 region has 13 residues. Per the germline V gene, CDR1 is MNHEY and CDR2 is SMNVEV (reference sequence). The CDR3 bases are TGTGCCAGCAGTCCGGGACAGGGAAATGAGCAGTTCTTC. It yields the protein CASSPGQGNEQFF.

V usage is TRBV29-1 and J usage is TRBJ2-2; 15 bases align to TRBD2. The CDR3 has 17 residues. The germline V gene encodes CDR1 SQVTM and CDR2 ANQGSEA. V lost 4 bases to trimming and J lost 5 bases; unmatched junction nucleotides: 8. The DNA of the CDR3 is TGCAGCGTTGGAGGACTAGCGGGGGGGCCGGGAACCGGGGAGCTGTTTTTT. Amino acids: CSVGGLAGGPGTGELFF.

This rearrangement joins TRBV2 to TRBJ2-7, with D perhaps matching TRBD2 (6 bases). V dropped 11 bases and J dropped 3 bases, with 17 bases sitting between them. This CDR3 contains 13 residues. Per germline, CDR1 SNHLY and CDR2 FYNNEI. DNA of the CDR3: TGTGCCGCCAGTCCGGGACTGATCTACGAGCAGTACTTC. This gives the protein CAASPGLIYEQYF. Complete variable domain (other parts from reference TRBV2 and TRBJ2-7): EPEVTQTPSHQVTQMGQEVILRCVPISNHLYFYWYRQILGQKVEFLVSFYNNEISEKSEIFDDQFSVERPDGSNFTLKIRSTKLEDSAMYFCAASPGLIYEQYFGPGTRLTVT.

The chain combines TRBV29-1 with TRBJ2-1; D is ambiguous. V lost 6 bases and J lost 8, with 14 bases in between. The germline gives CDR1 SQVTM, CDR2 ANQGSEA. This CDR3 has 12 amino acids. The CDR3 loop reads CSVIPEAHEQFF. CDR3 DNA sequence: TGCAGCGTCATCCCAGAGGCGCATGAGCAGTTCTTC.

This rearrangement joins TRBV19 to TRBJ2-1; 11 nucleotides line up with TRBD2. Germline loops: CDR1 LNHDA, CDR2 SQIVND (reference sequence). The junction had 10 bases not matched to a gene; V was cut back by 3 bases and J by 9 bases. The CDR3 runs 16 residues. This chain's CDR3 is CASSIGRLAGTGEQFF. For the CDR3, the DNA is TGTGCCAGTAGTATCGGGAGACTAGCGGGAACTGGTGAGCAGTTCTTC.

The V call is TRBV4-2, the J call TRBJ2-7, with D tentatively TRBD2 (6 bases). This CDR3 is built from 16 residues. CDR1 LGHNA and CDR2 YNFKEQ come from the germline V gene. Between the trimmed V and J ends, which lost 3 bases and 1 base, there was a span of 16 bases. CDR3 protein: CASSQGGLDGSYEQYF. In DNA form, the CDR3 reads TGTGCCAGCAGCCAGGGGGGTCTGGACGGGTCCTACGAGCAGTACTTC.

This chain connects TRBV28 to TRBJ2-1, with 10 bases matching TRBD2. V lost 4 bases and J lost 5; bases outside the gene matches: 5. CDR1 MDHEN and CDR2 SYDVKM come from the germline V gene. The CDR3 has 15 residues. The CDR3 nucleotides are TGTGCCAGCAGTTACCCTAGCGGGAGAAACAATGAGCAGTTCTTC. It yields the protein CASSYPSGRNNEQFF.